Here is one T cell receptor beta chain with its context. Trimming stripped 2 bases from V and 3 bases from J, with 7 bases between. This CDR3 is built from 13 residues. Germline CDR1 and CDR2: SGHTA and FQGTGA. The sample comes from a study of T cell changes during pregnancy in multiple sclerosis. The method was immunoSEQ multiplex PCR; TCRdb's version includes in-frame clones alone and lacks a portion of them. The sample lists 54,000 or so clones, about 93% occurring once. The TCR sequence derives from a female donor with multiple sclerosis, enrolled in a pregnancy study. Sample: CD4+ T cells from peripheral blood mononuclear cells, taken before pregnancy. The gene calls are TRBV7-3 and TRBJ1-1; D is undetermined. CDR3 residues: CASSLGQYTEAFF. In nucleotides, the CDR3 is TGTGCCAGCAGCTTAGGGCAATACACTGAAGCTTTCTTT.